The present entry profiles one T cell receptor beta chain with its context. Its antigen is not known. The primer mix had 60 Vbeta and 13 Jbeta primers. Only in-frame clones appear in the TCRdb table, and some are missing; sequencing was by immunoSEQ multiplex PCR. The sample shows 150,000 to 200,000 clones, approximately 80% of them seen only once. These data come from a study of cytomegalovirus exposure and HLA in healthy donors. Findings and caveats of the study: Near-uniform donor sequencing depth was presumed by presence/absence analyses. Researchers reported that a few CMV-associated chains were confirmed in vitro as CMV antigen-specific.

The CDR3 totals 13 residues. Trimming stripped 5 bases from V and 1 base from J, with 8 bases between. Germline V gene data show CDR1 as SNHLY and CDR2 as FYNNEI. Sequenced sample: PBMCs. The chain employs TRBV2 and TRBJ1-2; no firm D call. This clonotype originated in a woman in her twenties or thirties in good health and CMV-seronegative. The CDR3: CASSYQDNYGYTF. CDR3 DNA: TGTGCCAGCAGTTACCAGGATAACTATGGCTACACCTTC.